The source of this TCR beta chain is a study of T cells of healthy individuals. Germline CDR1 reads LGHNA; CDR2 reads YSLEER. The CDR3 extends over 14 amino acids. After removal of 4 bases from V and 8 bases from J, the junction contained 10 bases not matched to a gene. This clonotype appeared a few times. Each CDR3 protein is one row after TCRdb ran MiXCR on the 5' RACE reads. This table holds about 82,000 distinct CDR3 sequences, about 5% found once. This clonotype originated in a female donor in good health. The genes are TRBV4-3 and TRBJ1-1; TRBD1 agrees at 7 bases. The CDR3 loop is CASSRSRRDSEAFF. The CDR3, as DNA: TGCGCCAGCAGCCGCTCCCGGCGGGACAGCGAAGCTTTCTTT.